These 6 T cell receptor beta chains were sequenced from one sample in a study of blood T cells in healthy people across ages. A second PCR, run for about 6 to 12 cycles, used a sample-barcoded 5' primer plus a J-beta primer mix. Each CDR3 protein gets one entry after TCRdb re-called the 5' RACE reads with MiXCR. In the table there are approximately 1,700,000 distinct CDR3 sequences, around 40% of which are singletons. Sequencing was performed on blood. Receptors originate from a human donor in good health.

This clonotype was counted a few times. V and J are TRBV20-1 and TRBJ2-5; 11 positions agree with TRBD1. The CDR3 length is 19 residues. Germline CDR1 DFQATT, CDR2 SNEGSKA (reference sequence). V lost 4 bases to trimming and J lost 0 bases; unmatched junction nucleotides: 16. This CDR3 reads CSAIEVEDRGPLYQETQYF. The CDR3 region has the DNA TGCAGTGCTATCGAGGTTGAGGACAGGGGGCCGCTGTACCAAGAGACCCAGTACTTC.

In this sample, this clonotype turned up many times. The chain has TRBV12-3 or TRBV12-4 and TRBJ2-7, with 9 bases aligning to TRBD2. V lost 8 bases to trimming and J lost 3 bases; unmatched junction nucleotides: 8. CDR3 size: 14 residues. DNA for the CDR3: TGTGCCAGCGCAGCGGGGGGAAGATTCTACGAGCAGTACTTC. It yields the protein CASAAGGRFYEQYF.

The V gene is TRBV20-1, the J gene TRBJ2-3, with D tentatively TRBD2 (6 bases). Trimming took off 6 bases at V and 3 bases at J, with 19 bases between the two ends. CDR1 is DFQATT and CDR2 is SNEGSKA in the germline V gene (reference sequence). CDR3 length equals 15 residues. For the CDR3, the DNA is TGCAGTGCCAGCCCGACTAGAATGAGGACAGATACGCAGTATTTT. Its protein is CSASPTRMRTDTQYF.

This chain joins TRBV29-1 and TRBJ1-2; maybe TRBD1 (6 bases). Trimming shortened V by 8 bases and J by 6 bases, and 13 bases separated the two germline ends. Germline CDR1 and CDR2: SQVTM and ANQGSEA. The CDR3 sequence is 11 residues long. CDR3 DNA: TGCAGCTCTAAGTACAGGGATGGCTACACCTTC. It is translated as CSSKYRDGYTF.

The chain has TRBV19 and TRBJ2-6; unclear D gene. CDR1 and CDR2 (germline): LNHDA, SQIVND (reference sequence). The CDR3 contains 12 residues. V was trimmed by 7 bases and J by 4 bases, leaving 5 bases between them. CDR3 in DNA: TGTGCCAGTAAAAGGGGGGCCAACGTCCTGACTTTC. Its translation: CASKRGANVLTF.

This chain links TRBV10-3 with TRBJ2-7; 14 positions match TRBD2. Germline V CDR1 and CDR2: ENHRY, SYGVKD. CDR3 length: 17 residues. V lost 3 bases to trimming and J lost 2 bases; unmatched junction nucleotides: 6. The CDR3 DNA follows: TGTGCCATCAGTGAATCTCTGACTAGCGGGGGGGCCTACGAGCAGTACTTC. It codes for CAISESLTSGGAYEQYF.